This TCR beta chain derives from a study of neurological immune-mediated disorders. This clonotype was recorded many times. The germline V gene has CDR1 SEHNR and CDR2 FQNEAQ (reference sequence). V lost 6 bases to trimming and J lost 6 bases, with 10 bases between them. This CDR3 comprises 12 residues. A single record per CDR3 protein comes from TCRdb applying MiXCR to the 5' RACE reads. This sample has about 16,000 distinct CDR3 sequences, with roughly 20% found just once. The receptor's source is a man aged 45-65 years in good health. V gene TRBV7-9 combines with J gene TRBJ2-3, with D unresolved. Sequences were obtained from PBMCs. This chain's CDR3 is CASRIISDTQYF. Here the CDR3 DNA reads TGTGCCAGCAGGATCATCTCGGATACGCAGTATTTT. Combining the CDR3 with reference TRBV7-9 and TRBJ2-3 gives the whole variable domain DTGVSQNPRHKITKRGQNVTFRCDPISEHNRLYWYRQTLGQGPEFLTYFQNEAQLEKSRLLSDRFSAERPKGSFSTLEIQRTEQGDSAMYLCASRIISDTQYFGPGTRLTVL.